This TCR beta chain was captured by sequencing in a study of blood T cell repertoires in COVID-19 (dated by TCRdb to the early 2020s). Context from the whole study: The collaborator samples originated in the United States, Italy and Spain and spanned the acute and convalescent phases of COVID-19. The samples were drawn from the first 160 participants of the ongoing ImmuneRACE study and from 950 to 1,500 subjects provided by 6 global collaborators. Deeply sampled blood TCRbeta repertoires from subjects exposed to, actively infected with, or recovered from COVID-19 were included in the dataset. The repertoires were released in a freely available public database meant as a resource for research on the immune response to SARS-CoV-2. Nearly every sample came with metadata listing a de-identified subject ID, COVID-19 status, age in years and sex. Where HLA class I and class II types were available, the types were taken from metadata supplied by the sample provider, not from assay-based typing. The material from the prospective study consisted of cDNA or gDNA derived from T cells, B-cell-depleted T cells, or PBMCs.

The immunoSEQ Assay, a bias-controlled multiplex PCR, was used to amplify TCRbeta CDR3 regions from genomic DNA. The original pipeline was this. The number of nucleated cells in each sample was estimated by amplification of reference gene primers within the assay. To quantify the absolute abundance of each unique TCRbeta CDR3 rearrangement, sequence reads were collapsed and filtered. For each sample, productive Simpson clonality was calculated as the square root of Simpson's diversity index across productive rearrangements. The source is immuneACCESS, and TCRdb retained only in-frame sequences with V and J called. Part of the clones is not carried over; for the studies checked, unresolved V genes explain less than half of this, and the remainder is unexplained. V, J and clone size are taken as reported in that table, and D and trimming were inferred from the DNA itself. The sample table shows about 310,000 clones, and roughly 91% are seen once. The leading ten clones occupy 1% of the sample.

Whole blood was collected in K2EDTA tubes by collaborating institutions according to the institutions' own protocols. For TCRbeta analysis, collaborators shipped samples as frozen whole blood, isolated PBMCs, or DNA extracted from either of those sample types. The germline V gene (reference sequence) sets CDR1 to SGHKS and CDR2 to YYEKEE. Spanning cysteine to phenylalanine, the CDR3 consists of 14 amino acids. Left in the record is the CDR3 DNA by itself, 42 bases read in frame from the first base. V is reduced by 0 bases and J by 4 bases, leaving a spacing of 10 bases between them. Notes on this clone: This clone's antigen is unknown. No per-base quality is available; no much larger clone lies one base away.

What the work shows at the level of the full study, not this receptor alone: Clinical and demographic metadata were provided uncurated, with the amount varying by source and participant.

The sequencing input was peripheral blood. The TCR sequence derives from a man over 45 with active or convalescent COVID-19. The receptor chain draws on TRBV5-5 and TRBJ1-1, with the D gene too uncertain to name. In nucleotide form, the sequence is TGTGCCAGCAGCTTGGTCAGGATATTCACTGAAGCTTTCTTT. Its translation reads: CASSLVRIFTEAFF.